This TCR beta chain comes out of a study of blood T cell repertoires in COVID-19 (dated by TCRdb to the early 2020s). Regarding the research as a whole: Collaborator samples came from the United States, Italy and Spain and covered acute and convalescent phases of COVID-19. The material from the prospective study consisted of cDNA or gDNA derived from T cells, B-cell-depleted T cells, or PBMCs. Deeply sampled blood TCRbeta repertoires from subjects exposed to, actively infected with, or recovered from COVID-19 were included in the dataset. The repertoires were made available in a free public database intended to serve as a resource for research on the immune response to SARS-CoV-2. The samples were drawn from the first 160 participants of the ongoing ImmuneRACE study and from over 950 subjects provided by 6 global collaborators. A de-identified subject ID, COVID-19 status, age in years and sex were almost always included in the sample metadata. Where available, HLA class I and class II types were taken from metadata supplied by the sample provider and were not determined by assay-based typing.

This clone was seen a single time. Its antigen is currently not known. No clone much larger than this one lies a single base away; base qualities are absent. Beyond this particular receptor, the publication reports: Clinical and demographic metadata were provided uncurated, with the amount varying by source and participant.

The CDR3 runs 14 residues from the cysteine to the phenylalanine. Only the CDR3 part of the read is kept: 42 bases, read in frame from the first base. Relative to germline, V is 7 bases shorter and J is 0 bases shorter, with 10 bases between their ends. CDR1 and CDR2 were assigned from the germline V gene (reference sequence) as LNHDA and SQIVND. TCRbeta CDR3 regions were amplified from genomic DNA using the immunoSEQ Assay, a bias-controlled multiplex PCR. Under the source paper's analysis protocol: Within the assay, amplification of reference gene primers was used to estimate how many nucleated cells each sample contained. Sequence reads were collapsed and filtered to measure the absolute abundance of every unique TCRbeta CDR3 rearrangement. For each sample, productive Simpson clonality was calculated as the square root of Simpson's diversity index across productive rearrangements. As stored in TCRdb, this immuneACCESS dataset retains in-frame rearrangements with V and J assigned. A fraction of the clones does not appear; measured against another copy, unresolved V genes explain less than half of the discrepancy, and the remainder lacks a known reason. D and trimming come from the DNA, and the V and J calls and clone size come from that table. This sample gives around 250,000 clones in total; around 87% of them show up just once. Of the sample, 6% to 9% is held by the ten largest clones.

Each collaborating institution followed its own protocols to collect whole blood in K2EDTA tubes. For TCRbeta analysis, collaborators shipped samples as frozen whole blood, isolated PBMCs, or DNA extracted from either of those sample types. The source material was peripheral blood. This clonotype originated in a woman aged 70 to 79 with active or convalescent COVID-19. Rearrangement joined TRBV19 to TRBJ1-5; matching of 5 bases hints at TRBD1 as the D gene. The CDR3 reads CASTATASNQPQHF. The DNA is as follows: TGTGCCAGTACGGCGACAGCTAGCAATCAGCCCCAGCATTTT.